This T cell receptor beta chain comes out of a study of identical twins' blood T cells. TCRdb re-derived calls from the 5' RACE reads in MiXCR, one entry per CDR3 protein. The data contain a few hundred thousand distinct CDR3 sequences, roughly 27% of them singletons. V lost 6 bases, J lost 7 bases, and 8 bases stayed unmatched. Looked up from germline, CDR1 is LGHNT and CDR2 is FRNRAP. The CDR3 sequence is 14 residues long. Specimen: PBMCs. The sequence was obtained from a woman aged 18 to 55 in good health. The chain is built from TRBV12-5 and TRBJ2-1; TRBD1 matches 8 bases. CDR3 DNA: TGTGCTAGTGGACCCGGACAGGGAAGGAATGAGCAGTTCTTC. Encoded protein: CASGPGQGRNEQFF.